A single sample gave rise to the 7 T cell receptor beta chains below, sequenced in a study of human T cells and chemical hapten exposure. MiXCR, run by TCRdb on the RACE reads, gives a single entry per CDR3 protein. The sample yields under 200,000 distinct CDR3 sequences, more than 14% seen once. Indicated time point: patch test 1, 2 weeks after DPC sensitization. The treatment is: therapeutic diphenylcyclopropenone sensitization with weekly scalp DPC. The specimen was whole blood, collected in connection with sensitization to the hapten diphenylcyclopropenone (DPC). The receptors derive from a woman under 40 with alopecia areata. Some clones in this sample may be carry-over from other donors' samples.

The chain couples TRBV7-9 to TRBJ1-4, with D uncertain. V was clipped by 6 bases and J by 5 bases, with 10 bases between them. CDR3 length equals 13 residues. Germline V gene data show CDR1 as SEHNR and CDR2 as FQNEAQ (reference sequence). CDR3 amino acids: CASRIDLNEKLFF. CDR3 DNA sequence: TGTGCCAGCAGGATAGATTTAAATGAAAAACTGTTTTTT.

The chain links TRBV6-1 to TRBJ1-5; TRBD1 is a possible D gene (6 bases). Germline CDR1 and CDR2: MNHNS and SASEGT. The CDR3 extends over 15 amino acids. The ends were cut back, 0 bases at V and 3 bases at J, with 9 bases in the middle. The CDR3 sequence: CASSEAGGPNQPQHF. CDR3 nucleotides: TGTGCCAGCAGTGAAGCGGGGGGGCCCAATCAGCCCCAGCATTTT.

The chain carries TRBV20-1 and TRBJ2-3; weak D call: TRBD2 (7 bases). Trimming removed 0 bases at V and 2 bases at J, with 12 bases between. The V gene's germline CDR1 is DFQATT and CDR2 SNEGSKA (reference sequence). The CDR3 is made up of 15 amino acids. CDR3 protein: CSARDGAGATDTQYF. Written as DNA, the CDR3 is TGCAGTGCTAGAGATGGGGCGGGGGCCACAGATACGCAGTATTTT.

The V gene is TRBV18, the J gene TRBJ1-1, with D unclear. Per the germline V gene, CDR1 is KGHSH and CDR2 is LQKENI. V shed 3 bases and J shed 4 bases, with 15 bases lying between them. The CDR3 is 15 residues long. The CDR3: CASSPPGGGGTEAFF. In DNA, the CDR3 is TGTGCCAGCTCACCCCCCGGCGGAGGCGGCACTGAAGCTTTCTTT.

This clonotype was seen a few times. The chain recombines TRBV2 with TRBJ2-3; 8 bases are a match to TRBD2. V shed 6 bases, J shed 5 bases, and the junction held 7 bases outside the gene matches. This CDR3 is built from 14 residues. The germline V gene encodes CDR1 SNHLY and CDR2 FYNNEI. CDR3 coding DNA: TGTGCCAGCAGACCGACTAGCGTAGGAGATACGCAGTATTTT. The encoded protein is CASRPTSVGDTQYF.

This clonotype was counted at least ten times. This chain uses TRBV6-1 with TRBJ1-2, with D possibly being TRBD1 (5 bases). V lost 8 bases, J lost 0 bases, and 16 bases lay in between. Per the germline V gene, CDR1 is MNHNS and CDR2 is SASEGT. The CDR3 covers 15 residues. The CDR3 coding sequence is TGTGCCAGCCTCTTGGGACGGTCCTCTAACTATGGCTACACCTTC. This codes for CASLLGRSSNYGYTF.

With regard to this clonotype: One end of the junction does not line up with germline, which may come from a read error. The chain combines TRBV4-1 with TRBJ2-7, with D unclear. CDR1 is MGHRA and CDR2 is YSYEKL in the germline V gene. The CDR3 spans 14 residues. This CDR3 reads CASSQALSAGEQHF. CDR3 nucleotides: TGCGCCAGCAGCCAAGCCCTCTCGGCCGGCGAGCAGCACTTC.